This T cell receptor (beta chain) stems from a study of T cell responses to AZD1222 COVID-19 vaccine. Regarding the study as a whole: Variant regions that are unmutated are reportedly the target of nearly half of spike-specific TCRs. There were vaccine-associated CD4 TCRs across spike, dominant at 160-218 and 743-854.

A note on this clone: Its antigen is as yet unknown. Compared with germline, one end of the junction differs, possibly owing to a read error.

TCRdb's copy holds only in-frame clones and misses some; the assay was immunoSEQ multiplex PCR. Here the sample spans over 70,000 clones, 65% to 80% being singletons. This CDR3 spans 15 amino acids. Germline loops: CDR1 KGHSH, CDR2 LQKENI. This sample comprised peripheral blood, obtained 28 days after the second dose of the MenACWY control vaccine. V and J are TRBV18 and TRBJ1-4; 7 bases are shared with TRBD1. The TCR sequence derives from an adult who received the MenACWY meningococcal vaccine as a control. The chain's CDR3 is CASSPRGGSDEKLFF. CDR3 nucleotide sequence: TGTGCCAGCTCCCCACGAGGGGGCAGCGATGAAAAACTGTTTTTT. Combining the CDR3 with reference TRBV18 and TRBJ1-4 gives the whole variable domain NAGVMQNPRHLVRRRGQEARLRCSPMKGHSHVYWYRQLPEEGLKFMVYLQKENIIDESGMPKERFSAEFPKEGPSILRIQQVVRGDSAAYFCASSPRGGSDEKLFFGSGTQLSVL.